The 18 T cell receptor beta chains in this list originate from one sample, sequenced in a study of cytomegalovirus exposure and HLA in healthy donors. PCR was performed using 60 Vbeta and 13 Jbeta primers. The method was immunoSEQ multiplex PCR; TCRdb's version includes in-frame clones alone and lacks a portion of them. The sample has around 100,000 clones, and its top ten clones hold around 3.4%. Sequenced: PBMCs. These receptors were taken from a man younger than 45 in good health and CMV-seronegative.

The chain has TRBV18 and TRBJ2-3, with 7 bases matching TRBD2. Germline trimming cut 0 bases from V and 8 bases from J; bases unmatched to any gene: 5. CDR1 and CDR2 (germline): KGHSH, LQKENI. The CDR3 length is 14 residues. CDR3 sequence: CASSPPGGDGTQYF. The CDR3 nucleotides are TGTGCCAGCTCACCACCGGGAGGGGACGGTACGCAGTATTTT.

V gene TRBV6-5 combines with J gene TRBJ1-5; 7 bases map to TRBD1. V was clipped by 7 bases and J by 4 bases; unmatched bases: 7. In germline, CDR1 is MNHEY, CDR2 SVGAGI. This CDR3 has 14 amino acids. The CDR3 bases are TGTGCCAGCAATCAGGGGGTATGGAATCAGCCCCAGCATTTT. Translating it yields CASNQGVWNQPQHF.

V is TRBV7-2 and J is TRBJ2-4; possibly TRBD2 for D (5 bases). Germline-derived CDR1 and CDR2 are SGHTA and FQGNSA. This CDR3 region has 12 residues. V lost 2 bases and J 11 bases, leaving 10 bases between the germline ends. DNA of the CDR3: TGTGCCAGCAGCTTAAATATGGGAGTTCAGTACTTC. It encodes CASSLNMGVQYF.

The rearrangement joins TRBV28 to TRBJ2-5, with TRBD2 matching over 12 bases. The CDR3 spans 15 residues. Trimming took 5 bases from V and 5 from J; bases not matched to a gene: 6. Per the germline V gene, CDR1 is MDHEN and CDR2 is SYDVKM. The DNA for the CDR3 is TGTGCCAGCAGTCTAGGACTAGCGGGGCAGGAGACCCAGTACTTC. Translation: CASSLGLAGQETQYF.

The CDR3 loop is CASSSPTSGGANEQFF. CDR3 nucleotide sequence: TGTGCCAGCAGTTCTCCGACTAGCGGGGGGGCCAATGAGCAGTTCTTC. V gene TRBV27 combines with J gene TRBJ2-1, with 14 bases matching TRBD2. The CDR3 contains 16 residues. V lost 4 bases, J lost 6 bases, and 5 bases stayed unmatched. Germline values: CDR1 MNHEY, CDR2 SMNVEV (reference sequence).

The chain has TRBV6-1 and TRBJ2-2; no definite D call. The CDR3 covers 11 residues. Between the trimmed V and J ends, which lost 2 bases and 8 bases, there was a span of 3 bases. Germline V gene data show CDR1 as MNHNS and CDR2 as SASEGT. CDR3 loop: CASSERGELFF. The CDR3 DNA follows: TGTGCCAGCAGTGAACGTGGGGAGCTGTTTTTT.

The chain has TRBV5-1 and TRBJ1-1; D unclear. The germline V and J ends were trimmed by 0 bases and 3 bases, with 18 bases remaining between them. The CDR3 sequence is 17 residues long. Per the germline V gene, CDR1 is SGHRS and CDR2 is YFSETQ. The CDR3 DNA reads TGCGCCAGCAGCTTGGCTGCCTTTCCCATTCAGGACACTGAAGCTTTCTTT. As protein: CASSLAAFPIQDTEAFF.

With respect to this clone: Other DNA sequences within the sample encode an identical CDR3. The V gene is TRBV2, the J gene TRBJ1-6; the D gene is possibly TRBD1 (5 bases). The CDR3 runs to 15 residues. Germline V gene lookup returns CDR1 SNHLY and CDR2 FYNNEI. The ends were cut back, 7 bases at V and 7 bases at J, with 17 bases in the middle. Written as DNA, the CDR3 is TGTGCCAGCACTAAAAGGGCGGGGGAAAATTCACCCCTCCACTTT. Its translation is CASTKRAGENSPLHF. The whole variable domain, remainder taken from reference TRBV2 and TRBJ1-6, is EPEVTQTPSHQVTQMGQEVILRCVPISNHLYFYWYRQILGQKVEFLVSFYNNEISEKSEIFDDQFSVERPDGSNFTLKIRSTKLEDSAMYFCASTKRAGENSPLHFGNGTRLTVT.

Here the CDR3 DNA reads TGTGCCAGCAGTTTAGTGGGCGGGACTGGGAATTCACCCCTCCACTTT. It codes for CASSLVGGTGNSPLHF. The V call is TRBV28, the J call TRBJ1-6; maybe TRBD1 (5 bases). In germline, CDR1 is MDHEN, CDR2 SYDVKM. V lost 2 bases, J lost 7 bases, and 15 bases lay in between. The CDR3 length is 16 residues.

This chain links TRBV5-1 with TRBJ2-1; 10 positions match TRBD2. Germline-derived CDR1 and CDR2 are SGHRS and YFSETQ. V lost 0 bases, J lost 4 bases, and 4 bases stayed unmatched. CDR3 length: 16 amino acids. The CDR3 here is CASSLGLAGSYNEQFF. CDR3 nucleotides: TGCGCCAGCAGCTTGGGACTAGCGGGTTCGTACAATGAGCAGTTCTTC.

The V and J genes are TRBV7-2 and TRBJ2-7; 8 positions agree with TRBD2. There are 14 residues in the CDR3. Germline V gives CDR1 SGHTA, CDR2 FQGNSA. Germline trimming cut 5 bases from V and 3 bases from J; bases unmatched to any gene: 6. CDR3 sequence (DNA): TGTGCCAGCAGCATAACCGGGGGGGGCTACGAGCAGTACTTC. Translated: CASSITGGGYEQYF.

This chain connects TRBV2 to TRBJ2-2; TRBD2 might be the D (5 bases). V gave up 5 bases and J gave up 5 bases, with 18 bases separating them. This CDR3 is built from 16 residues. CDR1 and CDR2 (germline): SNHLY, FYNNEI. The CDR3 coding sequence is TGTGCCAGCAGTCCGGGATCGAAGGCGCGGACCGGGGAGCTGTTTTTT. It codes for CASSPGSKARTGELFF. Filled out from reference TRBV2 and TRBJ2-2, the complete variable domain reads EPEVTQTPSHQVTQMGQEVILRCVPISNHLYFYWYRQILGQKVEFLVSFYNNEISEKSEIFDDQFSVERPDGSNFTLKIRSTKLEDSAMYFCASSPGSKARTGELFFGEGSRLTVL.

As regards this clone: At the DNA level, this CDR3 is encoded by other sequences in the same sample as well. V and J are TRBV7-2 and TRBJ2-7; TRBD2 might be the D (5 bases). Looked up from germline, CDR1 is SGHTA and CDR2 is FQGNSA. This CDR3 spans 14 amino acids. Trimming pared 5 bases from V and 0 bases from J, leaving 11 bases between. The CDR3 nucleotides are TGTGCCAGCAGCCTAGGACTGAGCTCCTACGAGCAGTACTTC. Its protein product is CASSLGLSSYEQYF.

This chain joins TRBV9 and TRBJ2-7, with 9 positions matching TRBD1. The germline V gene has CDR1 SGDLS and CDR2 YYNGEE. There are 15 residues in the CDR3. J lost 1 base, V lost 3 bases, and 5 bases had no gene match. The CDR3 region is CASSALGTGSYEQYF. In DNA form, the CDR3 reads TGTGCCAGCAGCGCCCTAGGGACAGGGTCCTACGAGCAGTACTTC.

The CDR3: CASSIETGTGGYTF. The CDR3 DNA reads TGTGCCAGTAGTATAGAAACAGGGACGGGCGGCTACACCTTC. The genes are TRBV19 and TRBJ1-2; perhaps TRBD1 as D (6 bases). V was cut by 0 bases and J by 8 bases, with 13 bases left in between. This CDR3 comprises 14 residues. Germline V gene sequence: CDR1 LNHDA, CDR2 SQIVND (reference sequence). The full variable domain, completed using reference TRBV19 and TRBJ1-2, is DGGITQSPKYLFRKEGQNVTLSCEQNLNHDAMYWYRQDPGQGLRLIYYSQIVNDFQKGDIAEGYSVSREKKESFPLTVTSAQKNPTAFYLCASSIETGTGGYTFGSGTRLTVV.

The chain links TRBV7-7 to TRBJ2-5; 13 nucleotides agree with TRBD2. After removal of 5 bases from V and 4 bases from J, the junction contained 4 bases not matched to a gene. The germline gives CDR1 SSHAT, CDR2 FNYEAQ (reference sequence). The CDR3 contains 15 residues. For the CDR3, the DNA is TGTGCCAGCAGCCTCACTAGCGGGGGGGGAGAGACCCAGTACTTC. Translated: CASSLTSGGGETQYF.

On this clone: Other DNA sequences in the same sample also yield this CDR3. The rearrangement joins TRBV5-1 to TRBJ1-2; 10 nucleotides match TRBD1. The CDR3 extends over 13 amino acids. Germline CDR1 and CDR2: SGHRS and YFSETQ. V dropped 4 bases and J dropped 3; count of bases not matched to a gene: 0. CDR3 DNA sequence: TGCGCCAGCAGCGGACAGGGGGACTATGGCTACACCTTC. It translates to CASSGQGDYGYTF.

The rearrangement uses TRBV30 and TRBJ1-4; TRBD1 matches 7 bases. V trimming: 0 bases; J trimming: 4 bases; junction bases outside the gene matches: 5. The CDR3 loop spans 15 amino acids. Per germline, CDR1 GTSNPN and CDR2 SVGIG (reference sequence). CDR3: CAWSVGAGGNEKLFF. CDR3 nucleotides: TGTGCCTGGAGTGTAGGGGCAGGGGGTAATGAAAAACTGTTTTTT.